This is a list of T cell receptor beta chains from one sample in a study of T-cell reconstitution after alpha-beta-depleted transplantation in children. Each CDR3 protein is one row after TCRdb ran MiXCR on the PCR reads. The sample includes approximately 1,000,000 distinct CDR3 sequences, roughly 29% of them seen just once. This sample comprised PBMCs, mostly from graft donor cells, obtained 360 days after TCRalphabeta/CD19-depleted stem cell transplant. The receptors come from a boy under two years old who had a stem cell transplant for SCID, so the T cells may come from the graft donor. The CDR3 runs from the conserved cysteine through the conserved F or W. The D gene is left open where the match is weak. Clone size is not always given. Where it is, it says once, few, many or a class for expanded clones.

>.|.|TRBV24-1|TRBJ2-5
TGTGCCACCAGTGACCGGGACGGCTTAGAGACCCAGTACTTC
CATSDRDGLETQYF
>.|TRBD2|TRBV12-3/TRBV12-4|TRBJ2-7
TGTGCCAGCAGTTTAGGTCGGTGGCTAGCGGCCTCCTACGAGCAGTACTTC
CASSLGRWLAASYEQYF
>.|.|TRBV6-1|TRBJ1-1
TGTGCCAGCACTCCCGGGGCGGGGGCGACTGAAGCTTTCTTT
CASTPGAGATEAFF
>.|.|TRBV7-2|TRBJ2-3
TGTGCCAGCAGCTTTGGGTGGGGAAGCACAGATACGCAGTATTTT
CASSFGWGSTDTQYF
>few|.|TRBV29-1|TRBJ2-2
TGCAGCGTTGACGGTAACACCGGGGAGCTGTTTTTT
CSVDGNTGELFF
>few|.|TRBV2|TRBJ1-3
TGTGCCAGCAGTGACCCAGGGACCGGGAACACCATATATTTT
CASSDPGTGNTIYF
>.|.|TRBV2|TRBJ1-5
TGTGCCAGCAGTTTATTAAGGGATAGTTACGGCAATCAGCCCCAGCATTTT
CASSLLRDSYGNQPQHF
>few|TRBD1|TRBV5-6|TRBJ1-1
TGTGCCAGCAGCAAAGTGCAGGGGGAGGAGAACACTGAAGCTTTCTTT
CASSKVQGEENTEAFF
>.|TRBD2|TRBV10-2|TRBJ2-3
TGCGCCAGCAGTGAGACCTACATTAGCGGGTCCGGGACAGATACGCAGTATTTT
CASSETYISGSGTDTQYF
>few|TRBD2|TRBV5-1|TRBJ2-1
TGCGCCAGCCTTGGAGTAGCGGGGGGAAAATACAATGAGCAGTTCTTC
CASLGVAGGKYNEQFF
>.|TRBD1|TRBV11-1|TRBJ2-7
TGTGCCAGCAGCTTAGCTTATCGGGACAGCCCTAGAGTGGATGCCTACGAGCAGTACTTC
CASSLAYRDSPRVDAYEQYF
>few|TRBD2|TRBV4-3|TRBJ2-1
TGCGCCAGCAGTCCGAGCGGGGAGGAGCAGTTCTTC
CASSPSGEEQFF
>few|.|TRBV14|TRBJ2-7
TGTGCCAGCAGCCAAAGGGTCCGACCCTTTTTCCAGTACTTC
CASSQRVRPFFQYF
>few|TRBD2|TRBV9|TRBJ2-1
TGTGCCAGCCGACCTTATACTAGCGGGGTCGATGAGCAGTTCTTC
CASRPYTSGVDEQFF
>once|TRBD1|TRBV30|TRBJ1-5
TGTGCCTGGAGTGCCTCAGGGACAGGGGTGAATCAGCCCCAGCATTTT
CAWSASGTGVNQPQHF
>many|TRBD2|TRBV4-3|TRBJ2-5
TGCGCCTCGTCCTGGCGGGGGATAATGGAGACCCAGTACTTC
CASSWRGIMETQYF
>many|.|TRBV12-3/TRBV12-4|TRBJ1-1
TGCGCCAGCAGCCAAGGGGGGGGGACTGAAGCTTTCTTT
CASSQGGGTEAFF
>.|.|TRBV18|TRBJ2-7
TGTGCCAGCTCACCACGCGGGGAGGTTCCCTACGAGCAGTACTTC
CASSPRGEVPYEQYF
>.|.|TRBV19|TRBJ2-7
TGTGCCAGTAGTCCGGTCGGGACGGACGGCAGGCAGTACTTC
CASSPVGTDGRQYF
>few|TRBD1|TRBV6-1|TRBJ2-2
TGTGCCAGCAATCAGCCGCCCGGACAGGGGAACACCGGGGAGCTGTTTTTT
CASNQPPGQGNTGELFF
>few|.|TRBV5-1|TRBJ2-7
TGCGCCAGCAGCGTGGCCGGACTCTACGAGCAGTACTTC
CASSVAGLYEQYF
>few|TRBD2|TRBV20-1|TRBJ2-7
TGCAGTGCAAACATAGCGGGGACCATCTACGAGCAGTACTTC
CSANIAGTIYEQYF
>few|.|TRBV12-3/TRBV12-4|TRBJ2-5
TGTGCCAGCAGTTTAATTAACCCGGGGAAAGAGACCCAGTACTTC
CASSLINPGKETQYF
>.|.|TRBV5-1|TRBJ1-2
TGCGCCAGCAGCTTGGATCAGAGGTGGTATGGCTACACCTTC
CASSLDQRWYGYTF
>.|.|TRBV28|TRBJ2-1
TGTGCCAGCAGTAAAAGCCCCCAACTCTACAATGAGCAGTTCTTC
CASSKSPQLYNEQFF
>few|.|TRBV11-3|TRBJ1-1
TGTGCCAGCAGCACAGAACGGGGAACCAACACTGAAGCTTTCTTT
CASSTERGTNTEAFF
>few|.|TRBV10-3|TRBJ2-5
TGTGCCATCGAGCCAGGGGACCAAGAGACCCAGTACTTC
CAIEPGDQETQYF
>few|TRBD1|TRBV7-9|TRBJ1-2
TGTGCCAGCAGCTCAACCGACAGGGTTGGCTACACCTTC
CASSSTDRVGYTF
>once|.|TRBV12-3/TRBV12-4|TRBJ2-7
TGTGCCAGCAGTTTTCGTGGGGAGTGGAACGAGCAGTACTTC
CASSFRGEWNEQYF
>.|.|TRBV2|TRBJ2-2
TGTGCCAGCAGTGAACGGCCGAACACCGGGGAGCTGTTTTTT
CASSERPNTGELFF
>.|.|TRBV5-1|TRBJ2-2
TGCGCCAGCAGTTTTGCGCTCGCCTCCCACGGGGAGCTGTTTTTT
CASSFALASHGELFF
>once|.|TRBV25-1|TRBJ1-2
TGTGCCAGCAGTGAATTCCTGGGGGCCGGCTATGGCTACACCTTC
CASSEFLGAGYGYTF
>few|.|TRBV12-3/TRBV12-4|TRBJ2-1
TGTGCCAGCAGTCTCACTGGGGCAGGGGCATCCTACAATGAGCAGTTCTTC
CASSLTGAGASYNEQFF
>.|TRBD1|TRBV18|TRBJ2-3
TGTGCCAGCTCAGCTCGACAGGGGAAAACAGATACGCAGTATTTT
CASSARQGKTDTQYF
>few|TRBD2|TRBV12-3/TRBV12-4|TRBJ2-1
TGTGCCAGCAGTCCACACCTCGGGACTAGCGGGGTCAATGAGCAGTTCTTC
CASSPHLGTSGVNEQFF
>.|TRBD1|TRBV11-1|TRBJ2-7
TGTGCCAGCAGCTTCTGGACAGGGTCCCTTACTTCTGTCTACGAGCAGTACTTC
CASSFWTGSLTSVYEQYF
>.|.|TRBV3-1|TRBJ2-7
TGTGCCAGCAGCCAAGATTGGCGGTCCCGACTTTACTTC
CASSQDWRSRLYF
>few|.|TRBV7-9|TRBJ2-1
TGTGCCAGCAGCGGAGGTCGGGCTAGTGGTTTTCCTGAGCAGTTCTTC
CASSGGRASGFPEQFF
>once|TRBD1|TRBV4-1|TRBJ1-2
TGCGCCAGCAGCGATAGGGGGCAGGGGAGAGTCTATGGCTACACCTTC
CASSDRGQGRVYGYTF
>.|TRBD2|TRBV28|TRBJ2-1
TGTGCCAGCAGTCAAGTGGGGGGGTGGGGCAATGAGCAGTTCTTC
CASSQVGGWGNEQFF
>many|.|TRBV7-3|TRBJ2-7
TGTGCCAGCAGTTTGACTCCCGGGGGATACGAGCAGTACTTC
CASSLTPGGYEQYF
>.|.|TRBV3-1|TRBJ2-2
TGTGCCAGCAGCCAAATGGCCAAATCTACACCTCGGGAGCTGTTTTTT
CASSQMAKSTPRELFF
>few|TRBD1|TRBV7-9|TRBJ2-5
TGTGCCAGCAGCCAGACAGGGTACCAAGAGACCCAGTACTTC
CASSQTGYQETQYF
>.|TRBD1|TRBV20-1|TRBJ2-7
TGCAGTGCTAGAGGAGAATACAGGGGGGACGGGCAGTACTTC
CSARGEYRGDGQYF
>.|.|TRBV20-1|TRBJ1-2
TGCAGTGCTAGAAAGAGTACAGACTATGGCTACACCTTC
CSARKSTDYGYTF
>.|.|TRBV20-1|TRBJ2-4
TGCAGTGCACAAGGGGGTCTTGACATTCAGTACTTC
CSAQGGLDIQYF
>.|.|TRBV4-2|TRBJ2-2
TGTGCCAGCAGCCAACAGACTAGGGGGGAGCTGTTTTTT
CASSQQTRGELFF
>.|.|TRBV6-5|TRBJ2-5
TGTGCCAGCACCAGAGGGGGGGAGACCCAGTACTTC
CASTRGGETQYF
>.|.|TRBV29-1|TRBJ2-3
TGCAGCGTTGCCGGACAGATCACAGATACGCAGTATTTT
CSVAGQITDTQYF
>few|.|TRBV6-2/TRBV6-3|TRBJ2-3
TGTGCCAGCAAGTCTACTAGCAGGGATACGCAGTATTTT
CASKSTSRDTQYF
>.|.|TRBV7-2|TRBJ2-5
TGTGCCAGCAGCTTACAGGCGGGGGCGAAAGAGACCCAGTACTTC
CASSLQAGAKETQYF
>.|.|TRBV7-3|TRBJ2-1
TGTGCCAGCAGCACCGTAAGGAGAGTCCCAGGTGGTGAGCAGTTCTTC
CASSTVRRVPGGEQFF
>.|TRBD1|TRBV20-1|TRBJ1-1
TGCAGTGCTAGCCTGACAGGGAGGGGGACTGAAGCTTTCTTT
CSASLTGRGTEAFF